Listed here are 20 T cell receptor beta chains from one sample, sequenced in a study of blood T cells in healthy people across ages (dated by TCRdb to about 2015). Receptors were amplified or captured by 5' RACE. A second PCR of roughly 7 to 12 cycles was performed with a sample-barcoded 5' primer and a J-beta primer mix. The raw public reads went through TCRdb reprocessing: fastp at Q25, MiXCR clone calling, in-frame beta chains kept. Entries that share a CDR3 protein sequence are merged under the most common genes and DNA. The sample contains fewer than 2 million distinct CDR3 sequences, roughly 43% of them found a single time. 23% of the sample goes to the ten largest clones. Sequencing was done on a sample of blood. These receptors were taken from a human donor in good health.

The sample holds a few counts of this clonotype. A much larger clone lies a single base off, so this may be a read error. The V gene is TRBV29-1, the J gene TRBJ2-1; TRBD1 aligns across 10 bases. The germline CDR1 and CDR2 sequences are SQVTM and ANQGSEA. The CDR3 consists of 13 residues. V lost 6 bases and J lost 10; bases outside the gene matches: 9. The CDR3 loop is CSVLGQGGNEQFF. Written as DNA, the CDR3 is TGCAGCGTGCTAGGACAGGGGGGTAACGAGCAGTTCTTC.

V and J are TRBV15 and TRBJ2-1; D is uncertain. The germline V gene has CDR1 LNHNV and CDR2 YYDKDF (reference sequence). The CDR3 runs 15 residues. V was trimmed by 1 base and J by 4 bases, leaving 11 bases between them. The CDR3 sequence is CATSRGAALYNEQFF. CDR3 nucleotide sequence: TGTGCCACCAGCAGAGGGGCCGCGTTATACAATGAGCAGTTCTTC. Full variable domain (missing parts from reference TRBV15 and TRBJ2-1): DAMVIQNPRYQVTQFGKPVTLSCSQTLNHNVMYWYQQKSSQAPKLLFHYYDKDFNNEADTPDNFQSRRPNTSFCFLDIRSPGLGDTAMYLCATSRGAALYNEQFFGPGTRLTVL.

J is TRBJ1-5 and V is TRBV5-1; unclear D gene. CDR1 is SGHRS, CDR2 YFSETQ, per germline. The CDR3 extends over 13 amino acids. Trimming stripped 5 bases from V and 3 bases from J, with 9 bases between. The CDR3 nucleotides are TGCGCCAGCAGGGTCCTTCCCAATCAGCCCCAGCATTTT. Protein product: CASRVLPNQPQHF.

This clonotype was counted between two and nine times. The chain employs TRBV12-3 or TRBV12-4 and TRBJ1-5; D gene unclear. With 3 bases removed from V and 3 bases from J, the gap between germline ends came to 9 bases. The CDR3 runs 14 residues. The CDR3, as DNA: TGTGCCAGCAGTTTCTTTGACCACAATCAGCCCCAGCATTTT. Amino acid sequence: CASSFFDHNQPQHF.

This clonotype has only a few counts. The CDR3 sequence is CASSQAGGQSDTQYF. In DNA, the CDR3 is TGTGCCAGCAGCCAAGCGGGGGGGCAGTCAGATACGCAGTATTTT. The rearrangement links TRBV9 to TRBJ2-3, with 10 nucleotides matching TRBD2. V lost 4 bases, J lost 4 bases, and 6 bases stayed unmatched. The CDR3 has 15 residues. Germline CDR1 reads SGDLS; CDR2 reads YYNGEE.

The CDR3 nucleotides are TGCGCCAGCAGCTTGGCGGTCCTCGACAGGGGGCGCTTGAATACGCAGTATTTT. This codes for CASSLAVLDRGRLNTQYF. This sequence joins TRBV5-1 and TRBJ2-3; 10 bases align to TRBD1. The CDR3 has 18 amino acids. The V and J ends lost 0 bases and 7 bases, in that order; junction bases with no gene match: 14. The V gene's germline CDR1 is SGHRS and CDR2 YFSETQ. Full variable domain (rest looked up from reference TRBV5-1 and TRBJ2-3): KAGVTQTPRYLIKTRGQQVTLSCSPISGHRSVSWYQQTPGQGLQFLFEYFSETQRNKGNFPGRFSGRQFSNSRSEMNVSTLELGDSALYLCASSLAVLDRGRLNTQYFGPGTRLTVL.

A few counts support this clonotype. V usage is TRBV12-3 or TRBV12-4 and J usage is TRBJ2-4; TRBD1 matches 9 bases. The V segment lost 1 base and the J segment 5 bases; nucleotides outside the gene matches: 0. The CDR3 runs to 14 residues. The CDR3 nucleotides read TGTGCCAGCAGTTTAGACAGGGGGCAAAACATTCAGTACTTC. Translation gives CASSLDRGQNIQYF.

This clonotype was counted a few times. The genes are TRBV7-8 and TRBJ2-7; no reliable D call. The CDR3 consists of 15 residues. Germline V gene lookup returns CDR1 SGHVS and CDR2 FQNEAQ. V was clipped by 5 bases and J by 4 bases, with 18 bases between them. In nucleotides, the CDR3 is TGTGCCAGCAGCATAGGACCGGGCCTTCGTTACGAGCAGTACTTC. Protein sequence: CASSIGPGLRYEQYF.

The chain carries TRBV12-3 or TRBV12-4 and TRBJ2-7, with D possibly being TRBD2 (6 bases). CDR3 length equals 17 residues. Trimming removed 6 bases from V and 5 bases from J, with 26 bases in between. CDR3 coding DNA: TGTGCCAGCAGCTTTGGCCCGGGAGCGGAACTTTTCGACGAGCAGTACTTC. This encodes CASSFGPGAELFDEQYF.

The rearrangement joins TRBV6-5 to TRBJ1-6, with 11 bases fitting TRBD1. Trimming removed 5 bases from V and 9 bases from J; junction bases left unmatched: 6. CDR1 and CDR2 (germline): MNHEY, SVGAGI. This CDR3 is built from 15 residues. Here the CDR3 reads CASSKVGQGVSPLHF. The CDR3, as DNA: TGTGCCAGCAGTAAAGTGGGACAGGGGGTTTCACCCCTCCACTTT.

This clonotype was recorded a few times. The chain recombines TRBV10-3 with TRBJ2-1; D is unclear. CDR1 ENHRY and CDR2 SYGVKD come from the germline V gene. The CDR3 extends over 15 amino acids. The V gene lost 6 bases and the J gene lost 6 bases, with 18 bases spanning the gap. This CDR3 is CAISIRVYPTNEQFF. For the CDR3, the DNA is TGTGCCATCAGCATCCGGGTCTATCCCACCAATGAGCAGTTCTTC.

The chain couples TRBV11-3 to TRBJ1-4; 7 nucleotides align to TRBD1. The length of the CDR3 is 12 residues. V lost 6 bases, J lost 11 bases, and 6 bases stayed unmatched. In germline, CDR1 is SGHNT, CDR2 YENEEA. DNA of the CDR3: TGTGCCAGCAGGGATAAACAGGGGAAACTGTTTTTT. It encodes CASRDKQGKLFF.

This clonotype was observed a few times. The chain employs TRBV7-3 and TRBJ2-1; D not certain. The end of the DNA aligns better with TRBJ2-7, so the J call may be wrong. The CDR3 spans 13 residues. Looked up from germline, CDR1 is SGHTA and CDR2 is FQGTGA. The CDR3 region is CASSSGRSTEQYF. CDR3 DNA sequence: TGTGCCAGCAGCTCCGGTCGGTCTACCGAGCAGTACTTC.

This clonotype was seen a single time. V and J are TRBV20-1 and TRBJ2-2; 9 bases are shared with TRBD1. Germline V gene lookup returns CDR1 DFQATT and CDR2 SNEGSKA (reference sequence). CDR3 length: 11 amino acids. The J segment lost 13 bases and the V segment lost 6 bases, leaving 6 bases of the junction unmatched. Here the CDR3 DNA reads TGCAGTGCAAGTACAGGGGGCGTGCTGTTTTTT. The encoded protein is CSASTGGVLFF.

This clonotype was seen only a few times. CDR3 residues: CASSLTGQEYNEQFF. The CDR3 DNA reads as TGCGCCAGCAGCTTAACGGGACAGGAGTACAATGAGCAGTTCTTC. The chain employs TRBV5-1 and TRBJ2-1; 8 positions agree with TRBD1. V lost 2 bases to trimming and J lost 4 bases; unmatched junction nucleotides: 5. Germline CDR1 and CDR2: SGHRS and YFSETQ. The length of the CDR3 is 15 residues.

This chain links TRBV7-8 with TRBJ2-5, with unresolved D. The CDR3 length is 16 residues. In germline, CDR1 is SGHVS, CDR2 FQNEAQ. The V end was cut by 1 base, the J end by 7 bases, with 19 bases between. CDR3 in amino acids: CASSLVPGPGEVTQYF. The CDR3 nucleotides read TGTGCCAGCAGCTTAGTCCCCGGGCCTGGGGAAGTGACCCAGTACTTC. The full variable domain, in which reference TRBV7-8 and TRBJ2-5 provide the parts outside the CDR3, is GAGVSQSPRYKVAKRGQDVALRCDPISGHVSLFWYQQALGQGPEFLTYFQNEAQLDKSGLPSDRFFAERPEGSVSTLKIQRTQQEDSAVYLCASSLVPGPGEVTQYFGPGTRLLVL.

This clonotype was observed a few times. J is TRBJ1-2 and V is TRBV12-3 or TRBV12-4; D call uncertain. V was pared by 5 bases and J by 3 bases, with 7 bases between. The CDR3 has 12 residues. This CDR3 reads CASSDNYYGYTF. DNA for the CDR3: TGTGCCAGCAGTGACAACTACTATGGCTACACCTTC.

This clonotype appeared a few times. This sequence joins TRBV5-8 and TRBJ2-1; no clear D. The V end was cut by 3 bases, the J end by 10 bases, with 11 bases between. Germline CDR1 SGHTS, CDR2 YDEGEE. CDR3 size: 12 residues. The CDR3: CASSYTSYEQFF. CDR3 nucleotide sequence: TGTGCCAGCAGCTACACCTCCTACGAGCAGTTCTTC.

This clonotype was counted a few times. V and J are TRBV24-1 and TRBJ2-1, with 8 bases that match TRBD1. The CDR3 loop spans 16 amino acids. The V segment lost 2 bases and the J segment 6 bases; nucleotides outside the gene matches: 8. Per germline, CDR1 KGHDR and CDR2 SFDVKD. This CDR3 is CATSDSSGGGRNEQFF. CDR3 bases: TGTGCCACCAGTGATTCTTCAGGGGGCGGTCGCAATGAGCAGTTCTTC.

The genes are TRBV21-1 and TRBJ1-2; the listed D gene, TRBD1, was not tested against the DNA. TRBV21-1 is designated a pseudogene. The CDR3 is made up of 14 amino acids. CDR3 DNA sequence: TGTGCCAGCAGCATCGGGCGGACAGGGCCTGGCTACACCTTC. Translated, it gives CASSIGRTGPGYTF.